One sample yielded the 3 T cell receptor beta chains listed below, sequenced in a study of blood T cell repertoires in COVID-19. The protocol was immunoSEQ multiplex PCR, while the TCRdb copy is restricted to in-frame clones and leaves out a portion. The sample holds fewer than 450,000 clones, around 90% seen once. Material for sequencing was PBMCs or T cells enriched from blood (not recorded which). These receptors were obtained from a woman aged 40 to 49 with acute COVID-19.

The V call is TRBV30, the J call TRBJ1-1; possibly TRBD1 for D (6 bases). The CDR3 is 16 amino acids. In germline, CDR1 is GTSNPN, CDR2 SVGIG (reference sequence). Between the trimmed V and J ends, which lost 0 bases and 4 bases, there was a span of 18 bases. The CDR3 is CAWSVRRGQGTTEAFF. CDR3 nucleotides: TGTGCCTGGAGTGTACGCAGGGGTCAAGGAACCACTGAAGCTTTCTTT.

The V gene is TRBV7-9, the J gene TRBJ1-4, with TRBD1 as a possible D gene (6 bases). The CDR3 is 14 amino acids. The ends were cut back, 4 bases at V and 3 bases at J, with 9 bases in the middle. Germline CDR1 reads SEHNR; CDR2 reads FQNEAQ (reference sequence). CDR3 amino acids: CASSSQGSNEKLFF. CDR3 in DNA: TGTGCCAGCAGCTCGCAGGGGTCTAATGAAAAACTGTTTTTT.

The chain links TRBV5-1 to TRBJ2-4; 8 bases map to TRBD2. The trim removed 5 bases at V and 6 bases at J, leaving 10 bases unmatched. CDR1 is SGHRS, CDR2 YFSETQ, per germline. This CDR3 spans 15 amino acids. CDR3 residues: CASSRGGDQSNIQYF. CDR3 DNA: TGCGCCAGCAGTCGGGGGGGAGACCAGTCAAACATTCAGTACTTC.